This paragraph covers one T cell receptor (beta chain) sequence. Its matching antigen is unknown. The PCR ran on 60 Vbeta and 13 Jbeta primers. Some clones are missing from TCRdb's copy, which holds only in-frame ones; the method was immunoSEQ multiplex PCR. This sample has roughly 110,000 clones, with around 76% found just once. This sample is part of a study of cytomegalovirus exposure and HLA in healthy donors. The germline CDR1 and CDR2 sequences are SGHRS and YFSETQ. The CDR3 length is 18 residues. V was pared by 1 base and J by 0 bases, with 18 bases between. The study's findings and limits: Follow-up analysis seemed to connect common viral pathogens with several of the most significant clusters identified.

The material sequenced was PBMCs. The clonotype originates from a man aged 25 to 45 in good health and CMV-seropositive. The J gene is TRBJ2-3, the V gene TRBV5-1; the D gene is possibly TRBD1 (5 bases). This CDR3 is CASSLLAAGQSSTDTQYF. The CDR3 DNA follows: TGCGCCAGCAGCTTGTTGGCGGCAGGGCAGTCTAGCACAGATACGCAGTATTTT.